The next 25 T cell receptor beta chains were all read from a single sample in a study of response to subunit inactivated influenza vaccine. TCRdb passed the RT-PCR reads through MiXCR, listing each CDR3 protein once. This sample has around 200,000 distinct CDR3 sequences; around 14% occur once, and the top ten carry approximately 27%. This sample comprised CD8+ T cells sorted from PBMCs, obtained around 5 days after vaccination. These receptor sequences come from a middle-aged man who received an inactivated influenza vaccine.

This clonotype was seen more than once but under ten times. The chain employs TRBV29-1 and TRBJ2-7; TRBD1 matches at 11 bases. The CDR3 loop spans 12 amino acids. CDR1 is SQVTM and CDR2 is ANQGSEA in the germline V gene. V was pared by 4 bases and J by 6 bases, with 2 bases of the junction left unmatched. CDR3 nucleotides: TGCAGCGTTGGGACAGGGGGCATCGAGCAGTACTTC. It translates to CSVGTGGIEQYF.

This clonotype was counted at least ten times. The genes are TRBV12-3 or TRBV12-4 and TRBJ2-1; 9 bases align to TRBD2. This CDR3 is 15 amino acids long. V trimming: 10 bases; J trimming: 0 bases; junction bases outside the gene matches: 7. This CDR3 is CAIFLAGSSYNEQFF. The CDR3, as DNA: TGTGCCATCTTTCTAGCGGGGAGCTCCTACAATGAGCAGTTCTTC.

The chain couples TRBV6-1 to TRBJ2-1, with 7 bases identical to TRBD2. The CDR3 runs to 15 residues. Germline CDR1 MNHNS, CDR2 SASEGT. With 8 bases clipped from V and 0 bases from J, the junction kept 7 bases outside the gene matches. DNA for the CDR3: TGTGCCAGCCGTAGAGCGGGAAGCTCCTACAATGAGCAGTTCTTC. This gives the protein CASRRAGSSYNEQFF.

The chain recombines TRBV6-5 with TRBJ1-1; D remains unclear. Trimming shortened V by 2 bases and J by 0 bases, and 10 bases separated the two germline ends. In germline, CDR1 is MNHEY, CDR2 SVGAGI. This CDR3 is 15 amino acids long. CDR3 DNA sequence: TGTGCCAGCAGTTACGTGGTCCGGATGAACACTGAAGCTTTCTTT. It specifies CASSYVVRMNTEAFF.

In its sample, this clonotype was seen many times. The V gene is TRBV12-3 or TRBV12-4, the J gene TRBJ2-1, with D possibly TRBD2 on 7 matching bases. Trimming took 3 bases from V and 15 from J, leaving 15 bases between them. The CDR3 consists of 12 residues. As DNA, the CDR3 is TGTGCCAGCAGTTTTGAGGGGGGGCAGTTGTTCTTC. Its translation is CASSFEGGQLFF.

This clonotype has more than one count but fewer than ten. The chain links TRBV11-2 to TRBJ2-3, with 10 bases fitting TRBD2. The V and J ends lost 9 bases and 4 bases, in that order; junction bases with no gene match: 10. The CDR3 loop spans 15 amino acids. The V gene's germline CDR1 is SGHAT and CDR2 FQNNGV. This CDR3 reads CASYLAGGPADTQYF. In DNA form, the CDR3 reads TGTGCCAGTTATTTAGCGGGGGGTCCCGCAGATACGCAGTATTTT.

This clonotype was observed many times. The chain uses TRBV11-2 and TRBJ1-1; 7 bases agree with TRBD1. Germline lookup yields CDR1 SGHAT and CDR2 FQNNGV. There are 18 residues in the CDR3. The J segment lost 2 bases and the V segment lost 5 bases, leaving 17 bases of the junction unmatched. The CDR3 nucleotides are TGTGCCAGCAGCAGCCGGGGGACAGCCTGGAGGGTAAACACTGAAGCTTTCTTT. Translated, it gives CASSSRGTAWRVNTEAFF.

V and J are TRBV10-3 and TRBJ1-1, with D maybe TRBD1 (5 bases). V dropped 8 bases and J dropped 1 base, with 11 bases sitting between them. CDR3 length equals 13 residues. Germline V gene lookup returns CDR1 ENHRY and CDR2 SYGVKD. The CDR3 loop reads CAIGNGGNTEAFF. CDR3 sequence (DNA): TGTGCCATCGGGAATGGGGGGAACACTGAAGCTTTCTTT.

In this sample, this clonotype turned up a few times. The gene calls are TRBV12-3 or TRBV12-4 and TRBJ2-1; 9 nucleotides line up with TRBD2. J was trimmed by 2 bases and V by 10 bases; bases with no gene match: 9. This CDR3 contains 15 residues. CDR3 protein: CATHSGSSPYNEQFF. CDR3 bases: TGTGCCACCCATAGCGGGAGTTCCCCCTACAATGAGCAGTTCTTC.

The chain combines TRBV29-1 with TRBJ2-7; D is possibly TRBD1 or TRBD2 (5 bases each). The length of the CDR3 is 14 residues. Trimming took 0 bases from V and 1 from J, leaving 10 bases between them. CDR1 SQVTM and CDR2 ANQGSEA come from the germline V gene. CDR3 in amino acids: CSVEDREGSYEQYF. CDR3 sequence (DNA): TGCAGCGTTGAAGATCGCGAGGGGTCCTACGAGCAGTACTTC.

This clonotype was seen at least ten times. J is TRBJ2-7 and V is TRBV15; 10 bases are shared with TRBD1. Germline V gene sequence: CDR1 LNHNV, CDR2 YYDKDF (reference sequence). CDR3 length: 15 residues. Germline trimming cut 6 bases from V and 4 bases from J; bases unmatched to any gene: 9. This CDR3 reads CATSPDRGSLYEQYF. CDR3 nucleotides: TGTGCCACCAGTCCGGACAGGGGGTCCCTTTACGAGCAGTACTTC.

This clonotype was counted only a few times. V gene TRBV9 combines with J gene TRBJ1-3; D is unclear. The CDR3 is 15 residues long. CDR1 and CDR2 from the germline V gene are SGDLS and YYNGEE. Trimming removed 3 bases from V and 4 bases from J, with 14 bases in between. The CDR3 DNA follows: TGTGCCAGCAGCGCTCCAGGTCGGGTGGGAAACACCATATATTTT. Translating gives CASSAPGRVGNTIYF. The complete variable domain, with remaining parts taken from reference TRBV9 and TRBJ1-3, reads DSGVTQTPKHLITATGQRVTLRCSPRSGDLSVYWYQQSLDQGLQFLIQYYNGEERAKGNILERFSAQQFPDLHSELNLSSLELGDSALYFCASSAPGRVGNTIYFGEGSWLTVV.

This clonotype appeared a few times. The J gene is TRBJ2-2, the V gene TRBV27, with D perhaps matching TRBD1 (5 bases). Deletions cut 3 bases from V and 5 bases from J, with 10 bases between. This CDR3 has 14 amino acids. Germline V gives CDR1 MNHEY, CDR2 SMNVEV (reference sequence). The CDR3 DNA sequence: TGTGCCAGCAGTTTGGGGCCCCCTACCGGGGAGCTGTTTTTT. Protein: CASSLGPPTGELFF.

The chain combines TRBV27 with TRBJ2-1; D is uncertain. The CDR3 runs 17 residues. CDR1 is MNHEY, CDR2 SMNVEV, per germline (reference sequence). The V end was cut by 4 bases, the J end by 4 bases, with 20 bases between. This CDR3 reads CASSSLVSYDPYNEQFF. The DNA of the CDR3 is TGTGCCAGCAGTTCCCTCGTCTCGTACGACCCTTACAATGAGCAGTTCTTC.

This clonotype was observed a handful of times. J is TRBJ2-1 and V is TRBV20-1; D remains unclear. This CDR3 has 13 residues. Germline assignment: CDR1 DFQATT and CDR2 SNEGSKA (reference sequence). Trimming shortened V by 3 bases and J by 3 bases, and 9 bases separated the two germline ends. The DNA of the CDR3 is TGCAGTGCTAGTCCCGGGTACTACAATGAGCAGTTCTTC. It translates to CSASPGYYNEQFF.

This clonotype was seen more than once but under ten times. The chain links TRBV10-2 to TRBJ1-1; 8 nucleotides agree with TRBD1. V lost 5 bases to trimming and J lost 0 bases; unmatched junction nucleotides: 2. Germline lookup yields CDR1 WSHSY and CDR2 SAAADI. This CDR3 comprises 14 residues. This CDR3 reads CASSPRGLNTEAFF. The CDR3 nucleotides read TGCGCCAGCAGTCCCAGGGGGCTGAACACTGAAGCTTTCTTT.

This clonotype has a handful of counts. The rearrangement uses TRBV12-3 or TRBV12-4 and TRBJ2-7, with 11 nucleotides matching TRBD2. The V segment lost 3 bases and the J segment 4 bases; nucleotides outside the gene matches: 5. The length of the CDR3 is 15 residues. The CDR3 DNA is TGTGCCAGCAGTTTGGCTAGCGGGAGGAAATACGAGCAGTACTTC. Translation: CASSLASGRKYEQYF.

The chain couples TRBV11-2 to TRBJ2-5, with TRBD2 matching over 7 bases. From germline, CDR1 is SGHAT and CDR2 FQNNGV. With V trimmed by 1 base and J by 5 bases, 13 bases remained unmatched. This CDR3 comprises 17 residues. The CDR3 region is CASSLGPSPGGGETQYF. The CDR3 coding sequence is TGTGCCAGCAGCTTAGGACCCTCTCCGGGGGGTGGCGAGACCCAGTACTTC.

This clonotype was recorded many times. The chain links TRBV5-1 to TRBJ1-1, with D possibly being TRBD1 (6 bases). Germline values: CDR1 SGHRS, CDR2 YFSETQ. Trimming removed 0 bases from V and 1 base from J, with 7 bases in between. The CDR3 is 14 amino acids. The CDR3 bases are TGCGCCAGCAGCTTGGTACAGGGGAACACTGAAGCTTTCTTT. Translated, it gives CASSLVQGNTEAFF.

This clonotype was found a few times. CDR3 DNA sequence: TGTGCCAGCAGCTTAGGTGTCGGCGTCACTGAAGCTTTCTTT. Protein: CASSLGVGVTEAFF. The genes are TRBV7-6 and TRBJ1-1, with no clear D. V lost 1 base and J 4 bases, leaving 10 bases between the germline ends. CDR3 length: 14 residues. Germline CDR1 and CDR2: SGHVS and FNYEAQ.

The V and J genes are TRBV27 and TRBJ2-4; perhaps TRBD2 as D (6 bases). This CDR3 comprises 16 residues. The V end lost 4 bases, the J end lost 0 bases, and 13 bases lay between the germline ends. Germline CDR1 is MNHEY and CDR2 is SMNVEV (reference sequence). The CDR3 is CASSSDGSGAKNIQYF. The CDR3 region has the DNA TGTGCCAGCAGTTCGGACGGGAGTGGAGCCAAAAACATTCAGTACTTC.

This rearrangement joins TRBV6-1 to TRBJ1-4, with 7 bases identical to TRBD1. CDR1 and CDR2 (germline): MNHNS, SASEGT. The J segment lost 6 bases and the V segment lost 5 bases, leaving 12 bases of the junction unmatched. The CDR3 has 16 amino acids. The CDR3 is CASSKRTGLVDEKLFF. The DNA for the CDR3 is TGTGCCAGCAGTAAACGGACAGGACTAGTAGATGAAAAACTGTTTTTT.

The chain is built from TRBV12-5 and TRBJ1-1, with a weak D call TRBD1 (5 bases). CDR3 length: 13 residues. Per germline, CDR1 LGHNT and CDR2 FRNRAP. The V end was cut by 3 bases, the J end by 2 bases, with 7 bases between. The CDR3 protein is CASGFDSNTEAFF. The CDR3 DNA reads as TGTGCTAGTGGTTTTGACAGCAACACTGAAGCTTTCTTT.

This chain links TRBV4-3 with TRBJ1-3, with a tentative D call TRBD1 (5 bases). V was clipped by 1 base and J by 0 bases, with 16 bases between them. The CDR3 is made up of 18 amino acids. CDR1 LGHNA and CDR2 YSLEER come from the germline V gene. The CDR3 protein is CASSQGGEPSDSGNTIYF. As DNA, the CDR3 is TGCGCCAGCAGCCAAGGAGGGGAACCCTCCGACTCTGGAAACACCATATATTTT.

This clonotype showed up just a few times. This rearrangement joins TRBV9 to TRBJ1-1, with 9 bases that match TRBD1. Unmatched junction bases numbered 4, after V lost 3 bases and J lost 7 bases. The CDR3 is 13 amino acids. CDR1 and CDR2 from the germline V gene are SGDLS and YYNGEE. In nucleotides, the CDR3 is TGTGCCAGCAGCGCCGGGACAGGGCTTGAAGCTTTCTTT. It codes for CASSAGTGLEAFF.